This TCR beta chain comes out of a study of T cell changes during pregnancy in multiple sclerosis (dated by TCRdb to about 2019). Looking at the study overall: Changes in the T cell repertoire over the course of pregnancy were examined in this study in women with multiple sclerosis.

Comments on this clone: Its antigen is currently not known. There are no base qualities to consult, and no much larger clone falls within one base.

V has 9 bases trimmed and J has 4 bases trimmed; junction bases matching no gene number 5. Its CDR3 holds 12 amino acids, cysteine through phenylalanine. Only CDR3 DNA remains: 36 bases, in frame from the first base. Via the germline V gene, CDR1 is SGHDN and CDR2 FVKESK. Preparation of the library involved the immunoSEQ multiplex PCR assay. Not all clones reach the TCRdb copy of this immuneACCESS table, which keeps in-frame sequences only. Checked studies attribute under half of the gap to unresolved V genes and leave the rest unexplained. In all, the sample holds fewer than 60,000 clones, and around 94% of those were seen once. 0.25% to 0.4% of the sample goes to the ten largest clones.

The clonotype originates from a female donor with multiple sclerosis, enrolled in a pregnancy study. The material sequenced was CD4+ T cells from peripheral blood mononuclear cells, taken in the third trimester of pregnancy. This chain is built from TRBV14 and TRBJ1-2, with 7 middle bases fitting TRBD1. CDR3 protein: CARVHRGYGYTF. In nucleotides, the sequence is TGTGCCAGGGTTCACAGGGGCTATGGCTACACCTTC.